The rows below give T cell receptor beta chains drawn from one sample of a study of tumor-infiltrating lymphocytes in oesophageal squamous cell carcinoma. Each CDR3 protein gets one entry after TCRdb re-called the PCR reads with MiXCR. Of around 22,000 distinct CDR3 sequences in the sample, 35% to 45% are singletons; the top ten hold roughly 23%. The sample consisted of esophageal tumor tissue. These receptors were taken from a male donor with esophageal squamous cell carcinoma. CDR3s include the opening cysteine and the closing phenylalanine or tryptophan.

TRBV7-6	CASSLGYGDEQFF
TRBV12-3/TRBV12-4	CASSQILDSYEQYF
TRBV6-1	CASSDVQGAQPQHF
TRBV6-1	CASKNTGELFF
TRBV27	CASSLSASGRAANTQYF
TRBV7-2	CASSRLGQGADTQYF
TRBV2	CASNQGWPYEQYF
TRBV7-2	CASSVYSNQPQHF
TRBV7-3	CASAQGYTQYF
TRBV28	CASSLGRGMGQGLWNEQFF
TRBV11-2	CASSFGEVEQYF
TRBV12-3/TRBV12-4	CASRPRNIAGASDEQFF
TRBV7-2	CASSSNAGELDTQYF
TRBV6-6	CASSYSWADNEQFF
TRBV5-1	CASSLNSGTILNTEAFF
TRBV7-9	CASSPDAGAQYF
TRBV7-2	CASSTGLDYEQFF
TRBV4-1	CASSQAGGAKANVLTF
TRBV24-1	CATDGGIYNEQFF
TRBV3-1	CASSQLHRGGYTF
TRBV12-3/TRBV12-4	CASSLDPDRGRPGQYF
TRBV7-3	CASSLDTGFEQYF
TRBV7-6	CASSFSGGQETQYF
TRBV13	CASSGGYSVAGANVLTF
TRBV29-1	CSGRQGTGETQYF
TRBV7-6	CASSLSGETQYF
TRBV19	CASSTDRTGGVFETQYF
TRBV6-1	CASKASWGSYNEQYF
TRBV11-2	CASRMTSRPVVYEQYF
TRBV7-2	CASSSGSYNEQFF
TRBV6-1	CASTTQGEYNEQFF
TRBV5-1	CASSPAGAEDGYTF
TRBV5-6	CASTHRGSVAYGYTF
TRBV14	CASSQSGETQYF
TRBV6-1	CASRSLGTSYEQYF